Listed here are 13 T cell receptor beta chains from one sample, sequenced in a study of blood T cell repertoires in COVID-19. The method was immunoSEQ multiplex PCR; TCRdb's version includes in-frame clones alone and lacks a portion of them. The data show about 200,000 clones, about nine tenths seen once. Sequenced: peripheral blood. These receptors were taken from a man between 18 and 29 years old with active or convalescent COVID-19.

The rearrangement uses TRBV6-2 or TRBV6-3 and TRBJ1-6; D possibly corresponds to TRBD1 (6 bases). Between the trimmed V and J ends, which lost 1 base and 5 bases, there was a span of 12 bases. CDR1 and CDR2 (germline): MNHEY, SVGEGT. The CDR3 totals 16 residues. The CDR3 loop is CASSYLGAGDNSPLHF. CDR3 coding DNA: TGTGCCAGCAGTTACTTGGGGGCCGGGGATAATTCACCCCTCCACTTT.

V and J are TRBV7-3 and TRBJ2-3, with TRBD2 matching over 9 bases. With V trimmed by 5 bases and J by 0 bases, 3 bases remained unmatched. The CDR3 has 15 amino acids. Germline-derived CDR1 and CDR2 are SGHTA and FQGTGA. CDR3 bases: TGTGCCAGCAGCCCTCTAGCGGGAAGCACAGATACGCAGTATTTT. It specifies CASSPLAGSTDTQYF.

The gene calls are TRBV19 and TRBJ2-1, with D unclear. The germline gives CDR1 LNHDA, CDR2 SQIVND (reference sequence). Trimming shortened V by 7 bases and J by 7 bases, and 8 bases separated the two germline ends. The CDR3 sequence is 11 residues long. The CDR3 DNA reads TGTGCCAGTATGCGAGGAAATGAGCAGTTCTTC. Amino acid sequence: CASMRGNEQFF.

This clone was found a few times. V gene TRBV9 combines with J gene TRBJ2-7; 8 bases fit TRBD2. The CDR3 contains 13 residues. Germline CDR1 is SGDLS and CDR2 is YYNGEE. Losses at the gene ends were 2 bases for V and 4 bases for J; bases not matched to a gene: 2. The chain's CDR3 is CASSVGLGYEQYF. The CDR3 coding sequence is TGTGCCAGCAGCGTGGGACTAGGATACGAGCAGTACTTC.

This chain joins TRBV24-1 and TRBJ1-2; 8 nucleotides align to TRBD1. Germline V gene lookup returns CDR1 KGHDR and CDR2 SFDVKD. CDR3 length equals 19 residues. V gave up 2 bases and J gave up 6 bases; unmatched junction bases: 19. CDR3 coding DNA: TGTGCCACCAGTGATTCCCCCACAAACCTTGGACAGGGCAGTAATGGCTACACCTTC. Translation: CATSDSPTNLGQGSNGYTF.

This sequence joins TRBV6-5 and TRBJ1-2; 8 positions match TRBD1. CDR3 size: 15 residues. Looked up from germline, CDR1 is MNHEY and CDR2 is SVGAGI. Losses at the gene ends were 0 bases for V and 8 bases for J; bases not matched to a gene: 8. The CDR3 sequence: CASSYSGTGWQGYTF. The CDR3 coding sequence is TGTGCCAGCAGTTACTCGGGGACAGGTTGGCAGGGCTACACCTTC.

The rearrangement joins TRBV2 to TRBJ2-1, with 10 bases aligning to TRBD2. Germline V gene data show CDR1 as SNHLY and CDR2 as FYNNEI. J was trimmed by 10 bases and V by 8 bases; bases with no gene match: 11. The CDR3 loop spans 14 amino acids. This CDR3 is CASRPQAGGKEQFF. In DNA form, the CDR3 reads TGTGCCAGCCGCCCTCAAGCGGGGGGGAAAGAGCAGTTCTTC.

V and J are TRBV5-4 and TRBJ2-7, with 13 bases that match TRBD2. The length of the CDR3 is 15 residues. V lost 4 bases, J lost 6 bases, and 7 bases stayed unmatched. Germline V gives CDR1 SGHNT, CDR2 YYREEE (reference sequence). The CDR3 spells CASSPGTSGMVEQYF. Written as DNA, the CDR3 is TGTGCCAGCAGCCCCGGGACTAGCGGGATGGTCGAGCAGTACTTC.

This rearrangement joins TRBV27 to TRBJ1-1, with D perhaps TRBD1 (6 bases). The V end was cut by 2 bases, the J end by 4 bases, with 8 bases between. Germline CDR1 reads MNHEY; CDR2 reads SMNVEV (reference sequence). This CDR3 contains 13 residues. The CDR3 DNA follows: TGTGCCAGCAGTTTAAGGGACACCACTGAAGCTTTCTTT. Encoded protein: CASSLRDTTEAFF.

The chain recombines TRBV6-1 with TRBJ1-4, with 8 bases aligning to TRBD1. CDR1 MNHNS and CDR2 SASEGT come from the germline V gene. The length of the CDR3 is 16 residues. Unmatched junction bases numbered 4, after V lost 2 bases and J lost 2 bases. CDR3 sequence (DNA): TGTGCCAGCAGTGAACTGACAGGGGTGACTAATGAAAAACTGTTTTTT. Amino acids: CASSELTGVTNEKLFF.

The rearrangement links TRBV10-2 to TRBJ1-2; tentatively, D is TRBD1 (5 bases). Trimming took off 4 bases at V and 3 bases at J, with 6 bases between the two ends. This CDR3 has 12 amino acids. The germline V gene has CDR1 WSHSY and CDR2 SAAADI. CDR3 region: CASSAGDYGYTF. CDR3 nucleotide sequence: TGCGCCAGCAGTGCGGGGGACTATGGCTACACCTTC.

The chain links TRBV6-1 to TRBJ1-1, with D possibly matching TRBD1 (6 bases). V dropped 3 bases and J dropped 5 bases, with 13 bases sitting between them. Germline CDR1 is MNHNS and CDR2 is SASEGT. This CDR3 has 14 amino acids. The CDR3 loop reads CASSDGRGGTEAFF. DNA for the CDR3: TGTGCCAGCAGTGACGGCAGGGGTGGGACTGAAGCTTTCTTT.

The V gene is TRBV30, the J gene TRBJ2-1; 9 bases are shared with TRBD1. CDR1 GTSNPN and CDR2 SVGIG come from the germline V gene (reference sequence). The CDR3 runs 14 residues. The J segment lost 3 bases and the V segment lost 3 bases, leaving 3 bases of the junction unmatched. As DNA, the CDR3 is TGTGCCTGGAGACGACAGGGGGTCTACAATGAGCAGTTCTTC. Encoded protein: CAWRRQGVYNEQFF.